This T cell receptor beta chain was profiled in a study of cytomegalovirus exposure and HLA in healthy donors. Notes on the study in general: Equally common other TCR beta chains were less clonally expanded than HLA-associated ones, a later analysis found. Reportedly, HLA-A and HLA-B alleles of most subjects were accurately predicted from TCR beta. Being indistinguishable, some V segments were excluded, TRBV6-2 and TRBV6-3 among them. Researchers reported in a later analysis that a missense DCLRE1C variant was tied to TCR beta V- and J-gene trimming.

Turning to this clone: The target antigen is unknown.

Vbeta (60) and Jbeta (13) primers were used in the PCR. Clones were sequenced by immunoSEQ multiplex PCR, and TCRdb holds only the in-frame ones, with some missing. The sample contains over 95,000 clones, 70% to 85% of which appear only once. V shed 5 bases, J shed 8 bases, and the junction held 14 bases outside the gene matches. From germline, CDR1 is MDHEN and CDR2 SYDVKM. The CDR3 contains 15 residues. The genes are TRBV28 and TRBJ1-1, with 7 bases identical to TRBD1. This receptor was obtained from a man aged 40-49 years in good health and CMV-seropositive. The sequencing input was PBMCs. The CDR3: CASSRIDRVRDEAFF. The CDR3 DNA sequence: TGTGCCAGCAGTCGGATAGACAGGGTGCGGGACGAAGCTTTCTTT.